This entry lists 20 T cell receptor beta chains sequenced from one sample in a study of identical twins. In TCRdb, the 5' RACE reads were re-called with MiXCR into one record per CDR3 protein. Of about 190,000 distinct CDR3 sequences in the sample, approximately 15% were seen once. The same specimen was also included in a second study, on T cells expressing NK-cell markers.

Sample: CD8+ T cells sorted from blood. These TCRs come from a woman aged 18 to 35 in good health.

Ten or more counts support this clonotype. This chain joins TRBV4-2 and TRBJ2-1; 13 bases are shared with TRBD2. The CDR3 totals 17 residues. V lost 1 base and J lost 8; bases outside the gene matches: 8. Germline CDR1 LGHNA, CDR2 YNFKEQ. CDR3 coding DNA: TGTGCCAGCAGCCAAGGGACTAGCGGGGGTTATGCGGATGAGCAGTTCTTC. This translates into CASSQGTSGGYADEQFF.

This clonotype was detected a few times. V usage is TRBV4-3 and J usage is TRBJ2-1; D remains ambiguous. The germline CDR1 and CDR2 sequences are LGHNA and YSLEER. The CDR3 totals 17 residues. Trimming stripped 0 bases from V and 0 bases from J, with 12 bases between. Written as DNA, the CDR3 is TGCGCCAGCAGCCAAGATTGGGTCTCCAGCTCCTACAATGAGCAGTTCTTC. As protein: CASSQDWVSSSYNEQFF.

This clonotype has more than one count but fewer than ten. The chain joins TRBV19 to TRBJ1-1, with a tentative D call TRBD1 (5 bases). Per the germline V gene, CDR1 is LNHDA and CDR2 is SQIVND (reference sequence). The CDR3 loop spans 14 amino acids. V dropped 3 bases and J dropped 8 bases, with 16 bases sitting between them. The CDR3 spells CASSIMEGLAEAFF. The DNA of the CDR3 is TGTGCCAGTAGTATTATGGAGGGGTTGGCGGAAGCTTTCTTT.

The chain couples TRBV6-1 to TRBJ2-7; TRBD1 agrees at 7 bases. The CDR3 length is 13 residues. Germline CDR1 is MNHNS and CDR2 is SASEGT. V dropped 8 bases and J dropped 7; count of bases not matched to a gene: 11. This chain's CDR3 is CASEPRGQWEQYF. The CDR3 DNA is TGTGCCAGCGAACCAAGGGGGCAATGGGAGCAGTACTTC.

This clonotype occurred a few times. The chain links TRBV20-1 to TRBJ2-7; 9 bases line up with TRBD1. CDR3 size: 14 residues. Germline V lookup: CDR1 DFQATT, CDR2 SNEGSKA (reference sequence). Unmatched junction bases numbered 10, after V lost 6 bases and J lost 4 bases. The CDR3 loop reads CSAKNRDRAYEQYF. CDR3 DNA: TGCAGTGCCAAGAACCGGGACAGGGCTTACGAGCAGTACTTC.

The genes are TRBV5-5 and TRBJ1-1; D unclear. V was trimmed by 3 bases and J by 2 bases, leaving 11 bases between them. Germline V gives CDR1 SGHKS, CDR2 YYEKEE (reference sequence). This CDR3 contains 14 residues. CDR3 loop: CASSSEWANTEAFF. The CDR3 DNA reads as TGTGCCAGCAGCTCGGAGTGGGCTAACACTGAAGCTTTCTTT.

This clonotype has a handful of counts. The chain combines TRBV15 with TRBJ2-7, with a weak D call TRBD1 (6 bases). Germline values: CDR1 LNHNV, CDR2 YYDKDF (reference sequence). The germline V and J ends were trimmed by 5 bases and 0 bases, with 17 bases remaining between them. The CDR3 covers 16 residues. CDR3 sequence reads: CATSGVRGQTSYEQYF. Written as DNA, the CDR3 is TGTGCCACCAGCGGTGTCAGGGGTCAAACCTCCTACGAGCAGTACTTC.

Only a few counts were recorded for this clonotype. V and J are TRBV12-3 or TRBV12-4 and TRBJ2-7; D gene uncertain. This CDR3 is 13 amino acids long. The V end was cut by 2 bases, the J end by 6 bases, with 11 bases between. The CDR3 DNA sequence: TGTGCCAGCAGTTTATCGACCGTTCTCGAGCAGTACTTC. Translation gives CASSLSTVLEQYF.

V and J are TRBV6-5 and TRBJ2-3; TRBD2 agrees at 9 bases. The CDR3 consists of 16 residues. Losses at the gene ends were 2 bases for V and 5 bases for J; bases not matched to a gene: 8. Germline V gene data show CDR1 as MNHEY and CDR2 as SVGAGI. The CDR3 region is CASSYTPAGGRDTQYF. The CDR3 DNA is TGTGCCAGCAGTTACACCCCGGCGGGAGGGAGAGATACGCAGTATTTT.

Note on this clonotype: At one boundary the junction diverges from the germline segment, which might be a read error. V is TRBV7-7 and J is TRBJ1-5; TRBD1 might be the D (5 bases). Germline CDR1 is SSHAT and CDR2 is FNYEAQ (reference sequence). CDR3 length: 14 amino acids. The CDR3 sequence is CASSLGRGGKPQHF. The CDR3 bases are TGTGCTAGCAGCTTAGGGAGGGGCGGGAAGCCCCAGCATTTT.

The gene calls are TRBV9 and TRBJ1-1, with D unresolved. Trimming took 7 bases from V and 5 from J, leaving 9 bases between them. The CDR3 spans 11 residues. Germline values: CDR1 SGDLS, CDR2 YYNGEE. The CDR3 loop reads CASGRGTEAFF. The CDR3 DNA reads as TGTGCCAGCGGGCGCGGAACTGAAGCTTTCTTT.

This clonotype came up a few times. This chain connects TRBV5-1 to TRBJ1-1, with a tentative D call TRBD1 (5 bases). CDR3 length equals 14 residues. The germline V gene encodes CDR1 SGHRS and CDR2 YFSETQ. V lost 3 bases, J lost 3 bases, and 12 bases lay in between. CDR3 amino acids: CASSSRRGDTEAFF. In DNA form, the CDR3 reads TGCGCCAGCAGCTCTCGGAGAGGGGACACTGAAGCTTTCTTT.

This clonotype occurred a few times. The rearrangement joins TRBV6-1 to TRBJ1-1; 7 bases line up with TRBD1. CDR3 length: 15 amino acids. From germline, CDR1 is MNHNS and CDR2 SASEGT. V lost 6 bases to trimming and J lost 3 bases; unmatched junction nucleotides: 10. Here the CDR3 reads CASSSTGAGDTEAFF. The DNA for the CDR3 is TGTGCCAGCAGCTCCACAGGGGCAGGGGACACTGAAGCTTTCTTT.

The V call is TRBV5-6, the J call TRBJ1-1; D is unresolved. CDR1 and CDR2 (germline): SGHDT, YYEEEE. The CDR3 is 13 amino acids. The V end lost 0 bases, the J end lost 4 bases, and 7 bases lay between the germline ends. CDR3 coding DNA: TGTGCCAGCAGCTTGGGTGAGTTCACTGAAGCTTTCTTT. It translates to CASSLGEFTEAFF. Variable domain in full (rest from reference TRBV5-6 and TRBJ1-1): DAGVTQSPTHLIKTRGQQVTLRCSPKSGHDTVSWYQQALGQGPQFIFQYYEEEERQRGNFPDRFSGHQFPNYSSELNVNALLLGDSALYLCASSLGEFTEAFFGQGTRLTVV.

The CDR3 loop reads CSARDGLADTYEQYF. CDR3 coding DNA: TGCAGTGCTAGAGACGGACTAGCGGACACCTACGAGCAGTACTTC. V is TRBV20-1 and J is TRBJ2-7; 10 bases are shared with TRBD2. V was pared by 0 bases and J by 2 bases, with 4 bases of the junction left unmatched. This CDR3 contains 15 residues. Germline-derived CDR1 and CDR2 are DFQATT and SNEGSKA (reference sequence).

J is TRBJ1-1 and V is TRBV7-9; D not certain. The V and J ends lost 6 bases and 1 base respectively, with 9 bases between them. There are 13 residues in the CDR3. In germline, CDR1 is SEHNR, CDR2 FQNEAQ (reference sequence). Written as DNA, the CDR3 is TGTGCCAGCAGTCCGGGATCGAACACTGAAGCTTTCTTT. Its translation is CASSPGSNTEAFF.

Here the CDR3 reads CAWSVPGSGELFF. CDR3 in DNA: TGTGCCTGGAGTGTACCAGGGTCCGGGGAGCTGTTTTTT. J is TRBJ2-2 and V is TRBV30; maybe TRBD1 (5 bases). Germline CDR1 reads GTSNPN; CDR2 reads SVGIG (reference sequence). CDR3 length equals 13 residues. Trimming removed 0 bases at V and 6 bases at J, with 8 bases between.

This clonotype has more than one count but fewer than ten. The chain couples TRBV7-9 to TRBJ2-3, with no clear D. CDR3 length equals 16 residues. V dropped 1 base and J dropped 2 bases, with 13 bases sitting between them. Germline loops: CDR1 SEHNR, CDR2 FQNEAQ (reference sequence). The CDR3 spells CASSLVSGVFTDTQYF. The CDR3 region has the DNA TGTGCCAGCAGCTTAGTTTCTGGCGTGTTCACAGATACGCAGTATTTT. Full variable domain (outside the CDR3, taken from reference TRBV7-9 and TRBJ2-3): DTGVSQNPRHKITKRGQNVTFRCDPISEHNRLYWYRQTLGQGPEFLTYFQNEAQLEKSRLLSDRFSAERPKGSFSTLEIQRTEQGDSAMYLCASSLVSGVFTDTQYFGPGTRLTVL.

The chain employs TRBV5-1 and TRBJ2-5; TRBD2 matches at 9 bases. The CDR3 length is 15 residues. CDR1 is SGHRS, CDR2 YFSETQ, per germline. The ends lost 0 bases at V and 3 bases at J; junction bases unmatched: 3. CDR3 nucleotides: TGCGCCAGCAGCTTGGGGACTAGCGTTGAAGAGACCCAGTACTTC. It specifies CASSLGTSVEETQYF.

This clonotype was seen repeatedly, ten times or more. V gene TRBV15 combines with J gene TRBJ1-2, with 7 bases fitting TRBD1. With V trimmed by 3 bases and J by 1 base, 14 bases remained unmatched. Germline CDR1 LNHNV, CDR2 YYDKDF (reference sequence). The CDR3 is 18 amino acids. CDR3 region: CATSRSSDRDTNNYGYTF. CDR3 DNA sequence: TGTGCCACCAGCAGGTCCTCCGACAGGGACACTAATAACTATGGCTACACCTTC.